These 12 T cell receptor beta chains originate from one sample sequenced in a study of PD-1 blockade in classical Hodgkin lymphoma. Following autologous stem cell transplantation, relapse occurred in every patient, and exposure to brentuximab vedotin varied. Some clones are missing from TCRdb's copy, which holds only in-frame ones; the method was immunoSEQ multiplex PCR. The sample has around 100,000 clones; 75% to 90% are singletons. The specimen was peripheral blood mononuclear cells (PBMCs), collected before the second cycle of nivolumab. The source is a human donor with classical Hodgkin lymphoma.

The chain has TRBV28 and TRBJ1-5; D gene ambiguous. Trimming took 4 bases from V and 0 from J, leaving 7 bases between them. The germline V gene has CDR1 MDHEN and CDR2 SYDVKM. The CDR3 spans 14 residues. As DNA, the CDR3 is TGTGCCAGCAGTTCCGGGTCTAGCAATCAGCCCCAGCATTTT. Its protein is CASSSGSSNQPQHF.

This clone was recorded once. This chain joins TRBV7-9 and TRBJ2-7; D possibly corresponds to TRBD2 (6 bases). The CDR3 sequence is 13 residues long. Trimming took 4 bases from V and 0 from J, leaving 7 bases between them. Germline CDR1 and CDR2: SEHNR and FQNEAQ (reference sequence). The CDR3 spells CASSSGDSYEQYF. The CDR3 DNA follows: TGTGCCAGCAGCTCGGGAGACTCCTACGAGCAGTACTTC. Based on the CDR3 plus reference TRBV7-9 and TRBJ2-7, the full variable domain is DTGVSQNPRHKITKRGQNVTFRCDPISEHNRLYWYRQTLGQGPEFLTYFQNEAQLEKSRLLSDRFSAERPKGSFSTLEIQRTEQGDSAMYLCASSSGDSYEQYFGPGTRLTVT.

The V gene is TRBV18, the J gene TRBJ2-7; D possibly corresponds to TRBD1 (6 bases). Deletions cut 4 bases from V and 5 bases from J, with 18 bases between. The CDR3 runs 15 residues. CDR1 is KGHSH, CDR2 LQKENI, per germline. This CDR3 reads CASSRQTGAGDEQYF. The CDR3 DNA sequence: TGTGCCAGCTCACGGCAGACAGGTGCGGGCGACGAGCAGTACTTC.

This chain links TRBV5-4 with TRBJ2-5, with D unresolved. This CDR3 is built from 13 residues. V lost 3 bases, J lost 6 bases, and 12 bases lay in between. Germline V gene lookup returns CDR1 SGHNT and CDR2 YYREEE (reference sequence). The CDR3 DNA is TGTGCCAGCAGCTACCCCCTGGCGAAGACCCAGTACTTC. Amino acids: CASSYPLAKTQYF.

The gene calls are TRBV29-1 and TRBJ1-3, with TRBD1 matching over 9 bases. Germline values: CDR1 SQVTM, CDR2 ANQGSEA. V was pared by 1 base and J by 0 bases, with 4 bases of the junction left unmatched. This CDR3 contains 16 residues. This CDR3 is CSVEAGQGPSGNTIYF. CDR3 in DNA: TGCAGCGTTGAAGCGGGACAGGGCCCCTCTGGAAACACCATATATTTT.

This chain links TRBV6-1 with TRBJ1-2, with 8 bases that match TRBD1. This CDR3 contains 15 residues. Germline CDR1 and CDR2: MNHNS and SASEGT. The junction had 6 bases not matched to a gene; V was cut back by 3 bases and J by 3 bases. The CDR3 DNA reads TGTGCCAGCAGTGACCCTATGACAGGGGACTATGGCTACACCTTC. It is translated as CASSDPMTGDYGYTF.

About this clone: Other DNA sequences in this specimen translate into the identical CDR3. The chain is built from TRBV15 and TRBJ1-4; D gene uncertain. The CDR3 sequence is 15 residues long. From germline, CDR1 is LNHNV and CDR2 YYDKDF (reference sequence). Trimming shortened V by 0 bases and J by 3 bases, and 8 bases separated the two germline ends. CDR3 in amino acids: CATSRDRTANEKLFF. CDR3 coding DNA: TGTGCCACCAGCAGAGATCGCACAGCTAATGAAAAACTGTTTTTT. Combining the CDR3 with reference TRBV15 and TRBJ1-4 gives the whole variable domain DAMVIQNPRYQVTQFGKPVTLSCSQTLNHNVMYWYQQKSSQAPKLLFHYYDKDFNNEADTPDNFQSRRPNTSFCFLDIRSPGLGDTAMYLCATSRDRTANEKLFFGSGTQLSVL.

The V call is TRBV6-1, the J call TRBJ1-2, with unresolved D. CDR1 is MNHNS and CDR2 is SASEGT in the germline V gene. Trimming took off 7 bases at V and 4 bases at J, with 7 bases between the two ends. This CDR3 contains 11 residues. As DNA, the CDR3 is TGTGCCAGCACGTCCGGCTATGGCTACACCTTC. As protein: CASTSGYGYTF.

The chain uses TRBV4-1 and TRBJ2-2, with no clear D. There are 16 residues in the CDR3. The V and J ends lost 0 bases and 4 bases respectively, with 12 bases between them. CDR1 and CDR2 from the germline V gene are MGHRA and YSYEKL. The CDR3, as DNA: TGCGCCAGCAGCCAAGATTTAACAAGGGCCACCGGGGAGCTGTTTTTT. Protein product: CASSQDLTRATGELFF.

The chain carries TRBV21-1 and TRBJ1-1. TRBV21-1 is classified as a pseudogene. The CDR3 sequence is 15 residues long. This chain's CDR3 is CASSKGEGMNTEAFF. CDR3 DNA: TGTGCCAGCAGCAAAGGAGAAGGAATGAACACTGAAGCTTTCTTT.

This clone appeared once. This rearrangement joins TRBV4-2 to TRBJ2-7; 9 bases line up with TRBD2. Germline V gene sequence: CDR1 LGHNA, CDR2 YNFKEQ. V dropped 1 base and J dropped 1; count of bases not matched to a gene: 5. The CDR3 is made up of 16 amino acids. In DNA, the CDR3 is TGTGCCAGCAGCCAAGGAATAGCGGGGGTATCCTACGAGCAGTACTTC. This codes for CASSQGIAGVSYEQYF.

The J gene is TRBJ1-1, the V gene TRBV4-1, with D uncertain. Germline CDR1 reads MGHRA; CDR2 reads YSYEKL. This CDR3 has 18 amino acids. With 0 bases removed from V and 1 base from J, the gap between germline ends came to 18 bases. Here the CDR3 reads CASSQDRLLDRENTEAFF. The CDR3 DNA reads TGCGCCAGCAGCCAAGATAGGTTATTGGACCGAGAGAACACTGAAGCTTTCTTT.